This TCR beta chain is from a study of CD8 T cells in ankylosing spondylitis. The study, taken as a whole, reports: Blood from ankylosing spondylitis patients appeared to carry a characteristic roughly eight-variant TCR beta motif. Some of the motif variants had earlier been found in reactive arthritis patients' fluid and blood. Matched ankylosing spondylitis synovial fluid reportedly showed significant enrichment of disease-linked clones.

By quantitative 5'-RACE with molecular barcodes, the TCR beta libraries were made. TCRdb fed the 5' RACE reads into MiXCR, producing one record per CDR3 protein. The sample lists some 350,000 distinct CDR3 sequences, around 15% occurring once. In the case of this clonotype: What it recognizes is unknown.

The clonotype originates from a male donor with ankylosing spondylitis or in good health (not recorded which). The sample taken for sequencing was blood, either unsorted or a sorted T cell fraction (not recorded which).

CDR3 sequence (DNA): TGTGCCAGCAGCCGAGATGTGATAGGGGGCTACACCTTC. Its translation: CASSRDVIGGYTF. This chain connects TRBV7-9 to TRBJ1-2; D unclear. Trimming took off 5 bases at V and 8 bases at J, with 15 bases between the two ends. Germline V gene sequence: CDR1 SEHNR, CDR2 FQNEAQ (reference sequence). The CDR3 runs to 13 residues.